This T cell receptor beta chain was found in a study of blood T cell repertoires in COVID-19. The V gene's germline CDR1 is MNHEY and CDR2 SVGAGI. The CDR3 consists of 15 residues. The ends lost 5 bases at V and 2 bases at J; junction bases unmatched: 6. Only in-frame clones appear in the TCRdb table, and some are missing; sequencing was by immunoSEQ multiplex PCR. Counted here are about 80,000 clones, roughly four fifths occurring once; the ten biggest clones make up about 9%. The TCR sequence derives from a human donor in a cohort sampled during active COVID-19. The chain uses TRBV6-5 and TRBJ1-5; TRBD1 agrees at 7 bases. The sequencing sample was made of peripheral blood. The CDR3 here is CASSPGGRGNQPQHF. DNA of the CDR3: TGTGCCAGCAGTCCAGGGGGGCGCGGCAATCAGCCCCAGCATTTT.